This entry is about one TCR beta chain. Its antigen is not known. Unique-molecular-identifier-tagged TCR beta cDNA libraries were used. Input of about 1 to 11 million T cells yielded 500,000 to 650,000 cDNA molecules. TCRdb analysed the PCR reads with MiXCR anew, one entry per CDR3 protein. The data contain fewer than 850,000 distinct CDR3 sequences, 30% of them singletons. The source of the sample is a study of post-analysis software for immune sequencing data. Overall study: Relapsing-remitting, secondary progressive and progressive-relapsing multiple sclerosis courses were included.

Broader study findings: Normalized Chao1 diversity was significantly lower in multiple sclerosis patients than in controls. With TRBV5-6, TRBV5-1 and TRBV20-1 included, about five TRBV segments were more frequent in patients than in controls. Batch-mates among the samples co-clustered strongly by F measure.

Germline CDR1 and CDR2: MGHRA and YSYEKL. The CDR3 extends over 16 amino acids. Trimming pared 0 bases from V and 2 bases from J, leaving 12 bases between. Sequenced sample: blood. The chain has TRBV4-1 and TRBJ2-3, with D unresolved. This clonotype originated in a girl between 5 and 17 years old with multiple sclerosis. In nucleotides, the CDR3 is TGCGCCAGCAGCCAAGATTCGGGTTTAGTCACAGATACGCAGTATTTT. Amino acids: CASSQDSGLVTDTQYF.